This passage covers 16 T cell receptor beta chains from one sample sequenced in a study of blood T cell repertoires in COVID-19. Repertoires were generated with immunoSEQ multiplex PCR, while TCRdb's copy carries only in-frame clones and drops some. This sample has about 40,000 clones; under 90% occur once, and the top ten carry approximately 0.4%. Material for sequencing was peripheral blood. These receptor sequences come from a human donor in a cohort sampled during active COVID-19.

The CDR3 sequence is CASRRTGQGYEQYF. As DNA, the CDR3 is TGTGCCAGCAGGCGGACAGGGCAGGGGTACGAGCAGTACTTC. This chain joins TRBV6-5 and TRBJ2-7; 8 positions match TRBD1. CDR1 is MNHEY, CDR2 SVGAGI, per germline. This CDR3 comprises 14 residues. V lost 6 bases, J lost 4 bases, and 8 bases stayed unmatched.

V usage is TRBV12-3 or TRBV12-4 and J usage is TRBJ1-3; 7 positions agree with TRBD1. This CDR3 comprises 13 residues. V was clipped by 8 bases and J by 4 bases; unmatched bases: 5. CDR3 loop: CASRQGGGNTIYF. DNA for the CDR3: TGTGCCAGCCGTCAGGGGGGCGGAAACACCATATATTTT.

This clone was seen more than once but under ten times. V is TRBV3-1 (or the pseudogene TRBV3-2) and J is TRBJ1-6; D possibly corresponds to TRBD1 (6 bases). Germline V gene data show CDR1 as LGHDT and CDR2 as YNNKEL (reference sequence). The V gene lost 4 bases and the J gene lost 8 bases, with 12 bases spanning the gap. The CDR3 is 14 amino acids. CDR3 nucleotide sequence: TGTGCCAGCAGCCTCACAGGGTCATATTCACCCCTCCACTTT. It translates to CASSLTGSYSPLHF.

J is TRBJ1-5 and V is TRBV2, with 8 bases lining up with TRBD1. The CDR3 runs 15 residues. After removal of 6 bases from V and 2 bases from J, the junction contained 6 bases not matched to a gene. CDR1 SNHLY and CDR2 FYNNEI come from the germline V gene. The CDR3 sequence is CASRGGTGGNQPQHF. In DNA form, the CDR3 reads TGTGCCAGCAGGGGGGGGACAGGCGGCAATCAGCCCCAGCATTTT.

This chain joins TRBV6-5 and TRBJ2-7, with D perhaps matching TRBD1 (7 bases). Germline CDR1 is MNHEY and CDR2 is SVGAGI. The CDR3 extends over 14 amino acids. V gave up 3 bases and J gave up 2 bases, with 11 bases separating them. The CDR3 coding sequence is TGTGCCAGCAGTTATTCAGGGGGGCCCTACGAGCAGTACTTC. This codes for CASSYSGGPYEQYF.

The rearrangement joins TRBV3-1 (or the pseudogene TRBV3-2) to TRBJ1-3; D remains unclear. The CDR3 is 15 amino acids. Germline CDR1 LGHDT, CDR2 YNNKEL (reference sequence). Trimming removed 0 bases at V and 0 bases at J, with 6 bases between. For the CDR3, the DNA is TGTGCCAGCAGCCAAGAGTACACCTCTGGAAACACCATATATTTT. It encodes CASSQEYTSGNTIYF.

V usage is TRBV3-1 (or the pseudogene TRBV3-2) and J usage is TRBJ1-2; TRBD1 matches 8 bases. J was trimmed by 4 bases and V by 2 bases; bases with no gene match: 9. This CDR3 comprises 16 residues. The germline V gene has CDR1 LGHDT and CDR2 YNNKEL (reference sequence). CDR3 region: CASSQTHGQGGYGYTF. DNA of the CDR3: TGTGCCAGCAGCCAAACCCACGGACAGGGAGGCTATGGCTACACCTTC.

The chain carries TRBV11-2 and TRBJ1-2; 7 bases map to TRBD1. Germline loops: CDR1 SGHAT, CDR2 FQNNGV. The CDR3 is 15 amino acids. Trimming at V came to 0 bases and at J to 5 bases, leaving 6 bases not matched to a gene. The DNA for the CDR3 is TGTGCCAGCAGCTTAGAGGGGACAGTTAGATATGGCTACACCTTC. As protein: CASSLEGTVRYGYTF.

The chain couples TRBV7-9 to TRBJ1-1, with D hard to call. V dropped 5 bases and J dropped 8 bases, with 15 bases sitting between them. The germline V gene encodes CDR1 SEHNR and CDR2 FQNEAQ (reference sequence). The length of the CDR3 is 13 residues. In nucleotides, the CDR3 is TGTGCCAGCAGCGCACCGGGTAGGCAAGAAGCTTTCTTT. The encoded protein is CASSAPGRQEAFF.

In DNA form, the CDR3 reads TGTGCCAGCTCACCGCCGATCCGGGAGACTGAAGCTTTCTTT. It codes for CASSPPIRETEAFF. This chain joins TRBV18 and TRBJ1-1; the D is unclear. The CDR3 has 14 amino acids. CDR1 and CDR2 from the germline V gene are KGHSH and LQKENI. Trimming took 3 bases from V and 5 from J, leaving 13 bases between them.

The chain recombines TRBV10-3 with TRBJ2-7; 7 bases map to TRBD1. V lost 5 bases, J lost 8 bases, and 15 bases stayed unmatched. CDR1 and CDR2 (germline): ENHRY, SYGVKD. This CDR3 is 15 amino acids long. The CDR3 protein is CAISNLPGTVTKQYF. DNA of the CDR3: TGTGCCATCAGTAACCTCCCCGGGACAGTTACGAAGCAGTACTTC.

This chain connects TRBV2 to TRBJ1-2; 9 bases agree with TRBD1. Trimming cost V 7 bases and J 4 bases; bases outside gene matches: 7. Germline loops: CDR1 SNHLY, CDR2 FYNNEI. The CDR3 has 14 residues. The CDR3 bases are TGTGCCAGCACCAGGACAGGGGACGGCTATGGCTACACCTTC. It translates to CASTRTGDGYGYTF.

The V gene is TRBV7-9, the J gene TRBJ1-5; the D is unclear. Trimming took 0 bases from V and 5 from J, leaving 11 bases between them. The CDR3 loop spans 15 amino acids. Germline V lookup: CDR1 SEHNR, CDR2 FQNEAQ (reference sequence). The CDR3 sequence is CASSLAGRAHQPQHF. CDR3 DNA sequence: TGTGCCAGCAGCTTAGCGGGGAGGGCACATCAGCCCCAGCATTTT.

The chain employs TRBV29-1 and TRBJ2-5; 8 positions agree with TRBD2. V gave up 4 bases and J gave up 4 bases; unmatched junction bases: 8. Germline V gene sequence: CDR1 SQVTM, CDR2 ANQGSEA. The CDR3 runs 14 residues. This CDR3 reads CSVAERGGGETQYF. The CDR3 DNA reads TGCAGCGTTGCCGAACGGGGGGGCGGAGAGACCCAGTACTTC. Together with reference TRBV29-1 and TRBJ2-5, the CDR3 gives the full variable domain: SAVISQKPSRDICQRGTSLTIQCQVDSQVTMMFWYRQQPGQSLTLIATANQGSEATYESGFVIDKFPISRPNLTFSTLTVSNMSPEDSSIYLCSVAERGGGETQYFGPGTRLLVL.

The V call is TRBV6-6, the J call TRBJ1-1; D possibly corresponds to TRBD1 (6 bases). Trimming took off 9 bases at V and 0 bases at J, with 8 bases between the two ends. The CDR3 loop spans 12 amino acids. Germline V gene lookup returns CDR1 MNHNY and CDR2 SVGAGI (reference sequence). The CDR3 region is CASGQMNTEAFF. The CDR3 bases are TGTGCCAGTGGACAGATGAACACTGAAGCTTTCTTT.

This clone was counted only a few times. V gene TRBV7-2 combines with J gene TRBJ2-6, with 8 bases fitting TRBD1. The length of the CDR3 is 17 residues. Germline lookup yields CDR1 SGHTA and CDR2 FQGNSA. J gave up 0 bases and V 5 bases, and 6 bases lay outside the gene matches. CDR3 DNA sequence: TGTGCCAGCAGCCTCGGACAGGGAAGCTCTGGGGCCAACGTCCTGACTTTC. It specifies CASSLGQGSSGANVLTF.